Each of the 24 T cell receptor beta chains below was sequenced from the same sample in a study of T cell responses to AZD1222 COVID-19 vaccine. Sequencing was performed with immunoSEQ multiplex PCR; in TCRdb, only in-frame clones are kept and a portion is missing. The data show approximately 80,000 clones, with roughly 90% seen just once and 25% to 30% held by the top ten. This specimen consisted of peripheral blood, obtained 28 days after the second AZD1222 dose. Receptors originate from an adult who received the AZD1222 COVID-19 vaccine.

The chain links TRBV19 to TRBJ2-1; TRBD1 matches at 7 bases. Germline V gene data show CDR1 as LNHDA and CDR2 as SQIVND (reference sequence). J was trimmed by 0 bases and V by 7 bases; bases with no gene match: 9. The CDR3 contains 16 residues. The DNA for the CDR3 is TGTGCCAGTACCCCCCTGGGACAGAGCTCCTACAATGAGCAGTTCTTC. It specifies CASTPLGQSSYNEQFF.

This chain links TRBV5-3 with TRBJ2-7; 8 bases are a match to TRBD2. TRBV5-3 is flagged as an ORF with uncertain function. The CDR3 runs 17 residues. V was pared by 0 bases and J by 7 bases, with 15 bases of the junction left unmatched. This CDR3 reads CARSLEVAGPAGCEQYF. DNA of the CDR3: TGTGCCAGAAGCTTGGAGGTAGCGGGACCGGCCGGATGTGAGCAGTACTTC.

The chain employs TRBV10-3 and TRBJ2-2; tentatively, D is TRBD1 or TRBD2 (5 bases each). Germline V gives CDR1 ENHRY, CDR2 SYGVKD. Trimming stripped 5 bases from V and 4 bases from J, with 14 bases between. The CDR3 covers 15 residues. As DNA, the CDR3 is TGTGCCATCAGTCAGGAGTGGGACCCCACCGGGGAGCTGTTTTTT. It yields the protein CAISQEWDPTGELFF.

The chain combines TRBV28 with TRBJ1-1; D ambiguous. CDR1 is MDHEN and CDR2 is SYDVKM in the germline V gene. V was trimmed by 5 bases and J by 11 bases, leaving 12 bases between them. The CDR3 covers 11 residues. CDR3 in DNA: TGTGCCAGCAGTCGCACGAAGGAGGCTTTCTTT. Amino acids: CASSRTKEAFF.

The chain couples TRBV5-1 to TRBJ1-1; D might be TRBD1 (6 bases). CDR1 is SGHRS, CDR2 YFSETQ, per germline. V dropped 5 bases and J dropped 1 base, with 12 bases sitting between them. The CDR3 runs 14 residues. CDR3 in amino acids: CASSQQGANTEAFF. The CDR3 coding sequence is TGCGCCAGCAGTCAACAGGGTGCGAACACTGAAGCTTTCTTT. Full variable domain (rest looked up from reference TRBV5-1 and TRBJ1-1): KAGVTQTPRYLIKTRGQQVTLSCSPISGHRSVSWYQQTPGQGLQFLFEYFSETQRNKGNFPGRFSGRQFSNSRSEMNVSTLELGDSALYLCASSQQGANTEAFFGQGTRLTVV.

This chain links TRBV30 with TRBJ2-6; D is unclear. Germline CDR1 reads GTSNPN; CDR2 reads SVGIG (reference sequence). V dropped 6 bases and J dropped 0 bases, with 6 bases sitting between them. The CDR3 extends over 13 amino acids. For the CDR3, the DNA is TGTGCCTGCGGTAGCTCTGGGGCCAACGTCCTGACTTTC. Residues: CACGSSGANVLTF.

The chain has TRBV30 and TRBJ1-1, with no clear D. The V and J ends lost 0 bases and 2 bases respectively, with 7 bases between them. Germline V lookup: CDR1 GTSNPN, CDR2 SVGIG (reference sequence). There are 13 residues in the CDR3. The CDR3 nucleotides are TGTGCCTGGAGTGTACGAGCAAACACTGAAGCTTTCTTT. Translating gives CAWSVRANTEAFF.

V is TRBV7-9 and J is TRBJ1-1; the D gene is possibly TRBD1 (5 bases). Trimming cost V 7 bases and J 5 bases, with 14 bases left between them. CDR1 SEHNR and CDR2 FQNEAQ come from the germline V gene (reference sequence). The CDR3 runs 13 residues. DNA for the CDR3: TGTGCCAGCAACCATGCACGGGGGACTGAAGCTTTCTTT. This gives the protein CASNHARGTEAFF.

The chain employs TRBV27 and TRBJ2-7; D is ambiguous. Germline V gene sequence: CDR1 MNHEY, CDR2 SMNVEV (reference sequence). V was shortened by 0 bases and J by 3 bases, with 6 bases between the two germline ends. There are 13 residues in the CDR3. CDR3 sequence reads: CASSLSYSYEQYF. CDR3 sequence (DNA): TGTGCCAGCAGTTTATCTTACAGCTACGAGCAGTACTTC.

This clone appeared a single time. The rearrangement links TRBV5-5 to TRBJ1-1; D is perhaps TRBD1 (5 bases). V was trimmed by 2 bases and J by 4 bases, leaving 12 bases between them. The length of the CDR3 is 14 residues. CDR1 and CDR2 from the germline V gene are SGHKS and YYEKEE (reference sequence). The DNA for the CDR3 is TGTGCCAGCAGCTTTAACCGGGGGGGCACTGAAGCTTTCTTT. It specifies CASSFNRGGTEAFF.

This chain links TRBV7-9 with TRBJ2-3; D is uncertain. V was shortened by 5 bases and J by 7 bases, with 13 bases between the two germline ends. In germline, CDR1 is SEHNR, CDR2 FQNEAQ (reference sequence). There are 13 residues in the CDR3. Written as DNA, the CDR3 is TGTGCCAGCAGCAACGACCCCATAAATACGCAGTATTTT. Protein sequence: CASSNDPINTQYF.

The chain couples TRBV7-2 to TRBJ2-7; either TRBD1 or TRBD2 may supply D (5 bases each). The CDR3 is 16 residues long. Germline-derived CDR1 and CDR2 are SGHTA and FQGNSA. With 1 base removed from V and 2 bases from J, the gap between germline ends came to 15 bases. The CDR3 protein is CASSLGTGTEAYEQYF. CDR3 sequence (DNA): TGTGCCAGCAGCTTAGGGACCGGGACGGAGGCCTACGAGCAGTACTTC.

The chain uses TRBV10-1 and TRBJ2-7, with D hard to call. Trimming cost V 3 bases and J 0 bases, with 9 bases left between them. The CDR3 spans 14 residues. Germline V gene lookup returns CDR1 WNHNN and CDR2 SYGVQD (reference sequence). The CDR3 spells CASSEFPGSYEQYF. CDR3 coding DNA: TGCGCCAGCAGTGAATTCCCGGGCTCCTACGAGCAGTACTTC.

This clone has a handful of counts. CDR3 bases: TGTGCCAGTAGCGCGGCCAACTCTGGGGCCAACGTCCTGACTTTC. This sequence encodes CASSAANSGANVLTF. The chain combines TRBV19 with TRBJ2-6; D uncertain. Germline V gene lookup returns CDR1 LNHDA and CDR2 SQIVND (reference sequence). V lost 6 bases and J lost 0, with 9 bases in between. CDR3 length: 15 amino acids.

The chain joins TRBV28 to TRBJ1-6, with 10 bases fitting TRBD1. The V segment lost 4 bases and the J segment 8 bases; nucleotides outside the gene matches: 5. Per the germline V gene, CDR1 is MDHEN and CDR2 is SYDVKM. This CDR3 spans 15 amino acids. CDR3 sequence: CASSSMTGGYSPLHF. DNA for the CDR3: TGTGCCAGCAGTTCGATGACAGGGGGCTATTCACCCCTCCACTTT. Full variable domain (rest looked up from reference TRBV28 and TRBJ1-6): DVKVTQSSRYLVKRTGEKVFLECVQDMDHENMFWYRQDPGLGLRLIYFSYDVKMKEKGDIPEGYSVSREKKERFSLILESASTNQTSMYLCASSSMTGGYSPLHFGNGTRLTVT.

A single count supports this clone. The V and J genes are TRBV28 and TRBJ2-3, with 9 bases that match TRBD1. CDR1 and CDR2 from the germline V gene are MDHEN and SYDVKM. The CDR3 is 16 residues long. V shed 4 bases, J shed 5 bases, and the junction held 10 bases outside the gene matches. In DNA form, the CDR3 reads TGTGCCAGCAGTTCCCCCGGGGACAGGGCCATAGATACGCAGTATTTT. It codes for CASSSPGDRAIDTQYF.

V gene TRBV24-1 combines with J gene TRBJ1-5, with 7 nucleotides matching TRBD1. This CDR3 is 19 amino acids long. With V trimmed by 5 bases and J by 1 base, 16 bases remained unmatched. Germline loops: CDR1 KGHDR, CDR2 SFDVKD. In DNA form, the CDR3 reads TGTGCCACCAGTGCCCGGGTGAGGACAGGAGCGACGAGCAATCAGCCCCAGCATTTT. Translating it yields CATSARVRTGATSNQPQHF.

The chain is built from TRBV29-1 and TRBJ2-2; TRBD2 agrees at 10 bases. Germline V gene sequence: CDR1 SQVTM, CDR2 ANQGSEA. V lost 4 bases to trimming and J lost 8 bases; unmatched junction nucleotides: 7. The CDR3 sequence is 14 residues long. CDR3 DNA: TGCAGCGTTGGGGCTAGCGGGAGACCGGGGGAGCTGTTTTTT. This sequence encodes CSVGASGRPGELFF.

The chain joins TRBV19 to TRBJ2-7; 8 positions match TRBD1. Germline loops: CDR1 LNHDA, CDR2 SQIVND (reference sequence). The CDR3 length is 15 residues. V shed 1 base and J 4 bases; nucleotides not matched to a gene: 6. The CDR3 loop is CASSIAAGGFYEQYF. The CDR3 region has the DNA TGTGCCAGTAGTATAGCGGCAGGGGGCTTTTACGAGCAGTACTTC. The full variable domain, its missing parts supplied by reference TRBV19 and TRBJ2-7, is DGGITQSPKYLFRKEGQNVTLSCEQNLNHDAMYWYRQDPGQGLRLIYYSQIVNDFQKGDIAEGYSVSREKKESFPLTVTSAQKNPTAFYLCASSIAAGGFYEQYFGPGTRLTVT.

This clone was counted a few times. The V and J genes are TRBV7-9 and TRBJ2-2; D possibly corresponds to TRBD1 (6 bases). V dropped 9 bases and J dropped 5 bases, with 16 bases sitting between them. CDR1 SEHNR and CDR2 FQNEAQ come from the germline V gene (reference sequence). This CDR3 comprises 14 residues. CDR3 DNA sequence: TGTGCCAGTAGGGGGTCGGTTGAGACCGGGGAGCTGTTTTTT. This codes for CASRGSVETGELFF.

The gene calls are TRBV24-1 and TRBJ2-2; 12 nucleotides align to TRBD2. Germline trimming cut 3 bases from V and 3 bases from J; bases unmatched to any gene: 4. Germline V gene data show CDR1 as KGHDR and CDR2 as SFDVKD. This CDR3 is built from 17 residues. As DNA, the CDR3 is TGTGCCACCAGTGATGAGACTAGCGGGAGCTACACCGGGGAGCTGTTTTTT. Its translation: CATSDETSGSYTGELFF.

This clone was seen once. The chain uses TRBV11-3 and TRBJ2-7; D not certain. The germline CDR1 and CDR2 sequences are SGHNT and YENEEA. The CDR3 length is 13 residues. Trimming cost V 3 bases and J 0 bases, with 6 bases left between them. CDR3 coding DNA: TGTGCCAGCAGCTTCGGCGGCTCCTACGAGCAGTACTTC. It yields the protein CASSFGGSYEQYF.

The chain combines TRBV28 with TRBJ1-1; 11 bases map to TRBD1. Germline CDR1 is MDHEN and CDR2 is SYDVKM. Losses at the gene ends were 4 bases for V and 7 bases for J; bases not matched to a gene: 8. The CDR3 spans 15 residues. The CDR3 DNA reads TGTGCCAGCAGTTCATCCAGGACAGGGGGCGTTGAAGCTTTCTTT. It specifies CASSSSRTGGVEAFF.

V is TRBV2 and J is TRBJ2-6; D call uncertain. Germline CDR1 reads SNHLY; CDR2 reads FYNNEI. This CDR3 comprises 14 residues. With 6 bases removed from V and 2 bases from J, the gap between germline ends came to 8 bases. CDR3 sequence (DNA): TGTGCCAGCAGCGCTGGTGCTGGGGCCAACGTCCTGACTTTC. It codes for CASSAGAGANVLTF.